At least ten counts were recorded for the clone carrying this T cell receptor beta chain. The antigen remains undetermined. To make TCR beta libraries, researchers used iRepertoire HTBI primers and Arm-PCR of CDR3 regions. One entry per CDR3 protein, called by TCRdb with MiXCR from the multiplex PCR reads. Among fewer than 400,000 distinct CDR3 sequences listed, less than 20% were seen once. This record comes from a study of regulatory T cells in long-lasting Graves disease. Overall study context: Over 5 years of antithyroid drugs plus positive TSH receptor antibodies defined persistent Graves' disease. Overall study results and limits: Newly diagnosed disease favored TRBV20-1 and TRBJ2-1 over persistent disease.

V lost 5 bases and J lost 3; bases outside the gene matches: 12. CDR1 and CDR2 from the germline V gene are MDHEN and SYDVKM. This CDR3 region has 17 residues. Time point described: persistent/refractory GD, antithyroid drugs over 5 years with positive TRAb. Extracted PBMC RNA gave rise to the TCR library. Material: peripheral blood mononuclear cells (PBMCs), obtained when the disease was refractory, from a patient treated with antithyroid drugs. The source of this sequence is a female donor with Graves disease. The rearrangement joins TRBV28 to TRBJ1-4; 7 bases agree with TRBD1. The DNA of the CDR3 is TGTGCCAGCAGTACCCTGACAGGGCCTGAACCTAATGAAAAACTGTTTTTT. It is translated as CASSTLTGPEPNEKLFF.